This TCR beta chain was sequenced for a study of shared clonotypes between healthy human individuals. General study points: It was only blood that was sampled, and tissue repertoires likely differ.

CD45RO negativity and positive selection for CCR7 defined naive CD8 cells, a population that excluded terminally differentiated effector memory CD45RA+ cells. In its sample, this clone was seen once. Its specificity is not known. Clones were sequenced by immunoSEQ multiplex PCR, and TCRdb holds only the in-frame ones, with some missing. The sample has hundreds of thousands of clones, more than 95% seen once. The source of this sequence is a man younger than 40 in good health. The specimen was naive CD8+ T cells sorted from blood.

DNA of the CDR3: TGTGCCAGCAGCCGATTACTGGATACGGGCGAGCAGTACTTC. Protein: CASSRLLDTGEQYF. The chain carries TRBV14 and TRBJ2-7, with D unclear. V dropped 4 bases and J dropped 6 bases, with 16 bases sitting between them. The CDR3 runs to 14 residues. Germline values: CDR1 SGHDN, CDR2 FVKESK.